This T cell receptor beta chain is drawn from a study of T cell responses to AZD1222 COVID-19 vaccine. Overall study results and limits: Clonal diversity was possibly underestimated, and the donors were mostly white British, with more females. In all cases, repertoires were sampled only after the peak T cell response. Across spike, vaccine-associated CD4 TCRs were found, dominant at 160-218 and 743-854. The study reported that nearly half of spike-specific TCRs target unmutated variant regions.

Only in-frame clones appear in the TCRdb table, and some are missing; sequencing was by immunoSEQ multiplex PCR. The sample yields roughly 70,000 clones, roughly 90% seen once. Regarding this clone: Antigen specificity is unknown.

CDR1 and CDR2 (germline): KGHDR, SFDVKD. Trimming took off 5 bases at V and 6 bases at J, with 7 bases between the two ends. The CDR3 has 11 amino acids. The clonotype was recovered from an adult in good health. The genes are TRBV24-1 and TRBJ2-7, with D possibly TRBD2 on 5 matching bases. The specimen comprised peripheral blood, sampled on day 0 of AZD1222 vaccination. The CDR3 reads CATSGGFEQYF. Written as DNA, the CDR3 is TGTGCCACCAGTGGAGGGTTCGAGCAGTACTTC.